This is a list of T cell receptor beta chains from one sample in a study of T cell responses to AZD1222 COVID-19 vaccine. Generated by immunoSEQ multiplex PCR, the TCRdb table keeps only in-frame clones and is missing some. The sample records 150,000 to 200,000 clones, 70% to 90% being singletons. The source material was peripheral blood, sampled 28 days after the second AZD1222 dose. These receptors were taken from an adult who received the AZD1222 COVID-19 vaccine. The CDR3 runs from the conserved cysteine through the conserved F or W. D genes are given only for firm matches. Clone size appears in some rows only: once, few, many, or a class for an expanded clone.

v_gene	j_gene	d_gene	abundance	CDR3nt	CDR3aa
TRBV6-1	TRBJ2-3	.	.	TGTGCCAGCAGTGAGACAGGGGGCCTAGCGGGGGGTTTCACAGATACGCAGTATTTT	CASSETGGLAGGFTDTQYF
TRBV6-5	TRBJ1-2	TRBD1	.	TGTGCCAGCAGTTACCAGGCAGGGGGTGCCTATGGCTACACCTTC	CASSYQAGGAYGYTF
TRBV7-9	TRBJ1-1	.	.	TGTGCCAGCAGCTTAGCGGCTCGAGACACTGAAGCTTTCTTT	CASSLAARDTEAFF
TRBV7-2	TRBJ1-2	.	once	TGTGCCAGCAGCTTAGATGGGGGAGGACGTGCTGGCTACACCTTC	CASSLDGGGRAGYTF
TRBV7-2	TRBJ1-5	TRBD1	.	TGTGCCAGCAGCCTGACAGGGGGCGTTCAGCCCCAGCATTTT	CASSLTGGVQPQHF
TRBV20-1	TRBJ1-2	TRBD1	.	TGCAGTGCTAGTCCCATAACAGGGGCTAAACGTGGCTACACCTTC	CSASPITGAKRGYTF
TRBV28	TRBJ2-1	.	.	TGTGCCAGCAGTTTATCAACTCCGAATGAGCAGTTCTTC	CASSLSTPNEQFF
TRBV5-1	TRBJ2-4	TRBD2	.	TGCGCCAGCAGCTTCTCTGCGCTAGCGGGACTAGCCAAAAACATTCAGTACTTC	CASSFSALAGLAKNIQYF
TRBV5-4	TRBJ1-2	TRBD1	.	TGTGCCAGCAGCGCCGGGACAGACTATGGCTACACCTTC	CASSAGTDYGYTF
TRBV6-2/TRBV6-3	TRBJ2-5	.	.	TGTGCCAGCAGTTACTCGAAAGTGTACCAAGAGACCCAGTACTTC	CASSYSKVYQETQYF
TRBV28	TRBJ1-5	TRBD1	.	TGTGCCAGCAGTCTCACCGGGACAGGGAACAATCAGCCCCAGCATTTT	CASSLTGTGNNQPQHF
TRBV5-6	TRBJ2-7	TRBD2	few	TGTGCCAGCAGCTTGGGACCTAGGGAGGGGAGCTACGAGCAGTACTTC	CASSLGPREGSYEQYF
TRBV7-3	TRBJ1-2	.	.	TGTGCCAGCAGCTTAACTGGGGGGCAACTTGATGGCTACACCTTC	CASSLTGGQLDGYTF
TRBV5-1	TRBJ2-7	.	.	TGCGCCAGCAGCTTGAGCCAGGGTGGCGAGCAGTACTTC	CASSLSQGGEQYF
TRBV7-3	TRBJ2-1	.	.	TGTGCCAGCAGCCCTATGGGGCCAGGGGCCTACAATGAGCAGTTCTTC	CASSPMGPGAYNEQFF
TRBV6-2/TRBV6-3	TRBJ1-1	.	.	TGTGCCAGCAGTTCCTCGGGGGGATGGGGCACTGAAGCTTTCTTT	CASSSSGGWGTEAFF
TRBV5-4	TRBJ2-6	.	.	TGTGCCAGCTGGGGGGTCTCTGGGGCCAACGTCCTGACTTTC	CASWGVSGANVLTF
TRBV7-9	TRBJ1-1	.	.	TGTGCCAGCAGCCCTCACGAGAACACTGAAGCTTTCTTT	CASSPHENTEAFF
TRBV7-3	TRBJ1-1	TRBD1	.	TGTGCCAGCAGCCCGTCCGTGACAGGGGGTGTAGCTTTCTTT	CASSPSVTGGVAFF
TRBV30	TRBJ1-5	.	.	TGTGCCTGGAGCATGGCAGTAAGCAATCAGCCCCAGCATTTT	CAWSMAVSNQPQHF
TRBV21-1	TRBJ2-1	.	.	TGTGCCAGCAGCAAAGACAGGGAAAATGAGCAGTTCTTC	CASSKDRENEQFF
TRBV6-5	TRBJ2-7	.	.	TGTGCCAGCAGTTACGGGCAGGGCACCCCCTACGAGCAGTACTTC	CASSYGQGTPYEQYF
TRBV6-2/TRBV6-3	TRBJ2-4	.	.	TGTGCCAGCAGCAACGTTATGACAGGCTGGGTTCAGTACTTC	CASSNVMTGWVQYF
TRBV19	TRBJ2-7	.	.	TGTGCCAGTAGTCAGGTATTAGGGGGAGACGAGCAGTACTTC	CASSQVLGGDEQYF
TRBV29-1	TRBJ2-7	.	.	TGCAGCGCCCGAGGGGGTCTAAACGAGCAGTACTTC	CSARGGLNEQYF
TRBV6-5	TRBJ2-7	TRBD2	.	TGTGCCAGCAACATAGCGGGGGGCTTCGACGAGCAGTACTTC	CASNIAGGFDEQYF
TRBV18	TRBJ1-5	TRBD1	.	TGTGCCAGCTCACCGGACAGGGCCAATCAGCCCCAGCATTTT	CASSPDRANQPQHF
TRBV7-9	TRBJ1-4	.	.	TGTGCCAGCAGCTTAGGTCGCGGAGCTCAGACAGGAGTAAATGAAAAACTGTTTTTT	CASSLGRGAQTGVNEKLFF
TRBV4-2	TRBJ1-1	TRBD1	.	TGTGCCAGCAGCCAAGAAAACAGGGGGGGTACTGAAGCTTTCTTT	CASSQENRGGTEAFF
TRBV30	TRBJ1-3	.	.	TGTGCCTGGTCCCAGGGGCCTGGAAACACCATATATTTT	CAWSQGPGNTIYF
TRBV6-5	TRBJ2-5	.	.	TGTGCCAGCAGTTACTCCCCGACAAGACAAGAGACCCAGTACTTC	CASSYSPTRQETQYF
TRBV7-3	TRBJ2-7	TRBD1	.	TGTGCCAGCAGCCGGGACAGGGCGGGCGAGCAGTACTTC	CASSRDRAGEQYF
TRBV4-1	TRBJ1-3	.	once	TGCGCCAGCAGCCAAGATCTTGGAGTATGGAACACCATATATTTT	CASSQDLGVWNTIYF
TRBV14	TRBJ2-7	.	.	TGTGCCAGCAGCCTAACCGGGACAATTGCCTACGAGCAGTACTTC	CASSLTGTIAYEQYF
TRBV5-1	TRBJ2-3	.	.	TGCGCCAGCAGCTTGCTGCGGGTCACAGATACGCAGTATTTT	CASSLLRVTDTQYF
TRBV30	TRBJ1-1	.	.	TGTGCCTGGACGCGGGAAAGGAACACTGAAGCTTTCTTT	CAWTRERNTEAFF
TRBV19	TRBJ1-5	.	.	TGTGCCAGTCGAAAAGGCGGGGTCAGCAATCAGCCCCAGCATTTT	CASRKGGVSNQPQHF
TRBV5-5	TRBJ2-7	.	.	TGTGCCAGCAGCTTCGGTCATATCTCCTACGAGCAGTACTTC	CASSFGHISYEQYF
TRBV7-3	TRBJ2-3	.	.	TGTGCCAGCAGCTTAAATAGATTCACAGATACGCAGTATTTT	CASSLNRFTDTQYF
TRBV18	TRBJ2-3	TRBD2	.	TGTGCCAGCTCACTACTAGCGGGGGCAACAGATACGCAGTATTTT	CASSLLAGATDTQYF
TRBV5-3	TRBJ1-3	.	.	TGTGCCAGAAGCTTGGTGCAGGGCCCGGACACCATATATTTT	CARSLVQGPDTIYF
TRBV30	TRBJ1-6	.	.	TGTGCCTGGAGTTCGGGTGGGGGTTCACCCCTCCACTTT	CAWSSGGGSPLHF
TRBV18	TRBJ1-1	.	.	TGTGCCAGCTCACCACAAGGCAGAAACACTGAAGCTTTCTTT	CASSPQGRNTEAFF
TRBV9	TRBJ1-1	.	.	TGTGCCAGCAGCCCCCACTCCAAGCCGGACACTGAAGCTTTCTTT	CASSPHSKPDTEAFF
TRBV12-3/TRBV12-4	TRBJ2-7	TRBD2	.	TGTGCCAGCAGTTTCGGGAGGGAGTACGAGCAGTACTTC	CASSFGREYEQYF
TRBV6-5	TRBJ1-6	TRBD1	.	TGTGCCAGCACCCCTGGACAGGTAGATTCACCCCTCCACTTT	CASTPGQVDSPLHF
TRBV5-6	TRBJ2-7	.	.	TGTGCCAGCAGCTTTATGTCAGAAAGCTCCTACGAGCAGTACTTC	CASSFMSESSYEQYF
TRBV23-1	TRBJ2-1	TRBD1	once	TGCGCCAGCAGTCAAACAGGGACAGGGGATGACAATGAGCAGTTCTTC	CASSQTGTGDDNEQFF
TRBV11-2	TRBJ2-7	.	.	TGTGCCAGCAGCCCATGGACAGCTTACGAGCAGTACTTC	CASSPWTAYEQYF
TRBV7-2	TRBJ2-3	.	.	TGTGCCAGCAGCTTAGCCCCAGGGGCAGATACGCAGTATTTT	CASSLAPGADTQYF
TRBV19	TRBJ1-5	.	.	TGTGCCAGTAGTATTCAGGGAGGGAATCAGCCCCAGCATTTT	CASSIQGGNQPQHF
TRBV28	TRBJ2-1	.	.	TGTGCCAGCATAAGGCGGGGCGGCTACAATGAGCAGTTCTTC	CASIRRGGYNEQFF
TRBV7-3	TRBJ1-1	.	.	TGTGCCAGCAGCTTATTTTCAGGCCATGAAGCTTTCTTT	CASSLFSGHEAFF
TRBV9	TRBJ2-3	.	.	TGTGCCAGCAGCGTAAACGTTGGCACAGATACGCAGTATTTT	CASSVNVGTDTQYF
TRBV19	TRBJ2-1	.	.	TGTGCCAGTAGTATAGATGGGGTAGGAGGGGTCTACAATGAGCAGTTCTTC	CASSIDGVGGVYNEQFF